A selection of T cell receptor beta chains follows, all from one sample in a study of spatial heterogeneity in lung cancer. TCRdb ran MiXCR on the 5' RACE reads and lists one entry per CDR3 protein. The table lists under 2,500 distinct CDR3 sequences, about a tenth of them singletons. Sample: lung tumor tissue, taken at surgery. These receptors were obtained from a female donor with early-stage non-small cell lung cancer. Each CDR3 is given with its conserved first and last residue. The order of the fields is CDR3 protein, CDR3 DNA, clone size, D gene, J gene, V gene. The D gene is left open where the match is weak. Only some rows state a clone size, as once, few, many or a class for expanded clones.

CSVEGRDEQFF TGCAGCGTTGAAGGACGGGACGAGCAGTTCTTC large . TRBJ2-1 TRBV29-1
CASSLVGGTGFNEQFF TGTGCCAGCAGCTTAGTCGGCGGGACAGGCTTTAATGAGCAGTTCTTC medium-sized TRBD1 TRBJ2-1 TRBV7-8
CASSQVSGNSNQPQHF TGTGCCAGCAGCCAAGTTTCAGGAAATAGCAATCAGCCCCAGCATTTT medium-sized . TRBJ1-5 TRBV4-2
CSVDRGVNQPQHF TGCAGTGTCGACAGGGGGGTGAATCAGCCCCAGCATTTT few TRBD1 TRBJ1-5 TRBV20-1
CSATNRDRARQPQHF TGCAGTGCGACGAACCGGGACAGGGCACGGCAGCCCCAGCATTTT medium-sized TRBD1 TRBJ1-5 TRBV20-1
CASSVVGQGGNEQFF TGTGCCAGCAGCGTAGTTGGCCAGGGAGGGAATGAGCAGTTCTTC . TRBD2 TRBJ2-1 TRBV9
CSASDRGHEQYF TGCAGTGCTAGTGACAGGGGCCACGAGCAGTACTTC medium-sized TRBD1 TRBJ2-7 TRBV20-1
CASSYSSTGGKIDGYTF TGTGCCAGCAGCTATAGCTCTACAGGGGGGAAGATCGATGGCTACACCTTC medium-sized TRBD1 TRBJ1-2 TRBV7-2
CASSLTGQPQHF TGTGCCAGCTCCTTGACAGGGCAGCCCCAGCATTTT . TRBD1 TRBJ1-5 TRBV18
CASSVDLAMDTQYF TGTGCCAGCAGCGTAGACCTTGCTATGGATACGCAGTATTTT medium-sized . TRBJ2-3 TRBV9
CASSLYGAAGTGELFF TGTGCCAGCAGTTTATATGGGGCAGCGGGGACCGGGGAGCTGTTTTTT medium-sized TRBD2 TRBJ2-2 TRBV12-3/TRBV12-4
CSAPKTGTGNYGYTF TGCAGTGCTCCTAAAACCGGGACAGGGAACTATGGCTACACCTTC medium-sized TRBD1 TRBJ1-2 TRBV20-1
CASSSLRGFTETQYF TGCGCCAGCAGCTCCCTAAGGGGTTTTACGGAGACCCAGTACTTC large . TRBJ2-5 TRBV5-1
CASSPGGGTEAFF TGTGCCAGCAGCCCAGGGGGGGGGACTGAAGCTTTCTTT many TRBD1 TRBJ1-1 TRBV7-7
CASSPSGGVGEQFF TGTGCCAGCAGCCCTAGCGGGGGGGTGGGTGAGCAGTTCTTC medium-sized TRBD2 TRBJ2-1 TRBV7-2
CASSELRTSGNIQYF TGTGCCAGCAGTGAATTGAGGACTAGCGGAAACATTCAGTACTTC medium-sized TRBD2 TRBJ2-4 TRBV6-1
CASSSVFSDSYEQYF TGTGCCAGCAGCTCCGTTTTCAGTGATTCCTACGAGCAGTACTTC medium-sized . TRBJ2-7 TRBV5-6
CASSLNGQAYF TGCGCCAGCAGCTTGAACGGACAGGCGTACTTC . TRBD1 TRBJ2-4 TRBV5-1
CASSQAGRGQFF TGTGCCAGCAGCCAAGCAGGCCGCGGCCAGTTCTTC large . TRBJ2-1 TRBV3-1
CASSLRPGLAGDQPGGEQYF TGTGCCAGCAGCTTAAGGCCGGGACTAGCGGGGGATCAGCCTGGTGGCGAGCAGTACTTC medium-sized TRBD2 TRBJ2-7 TRBV11-1
CAIGMGGPHTDTQYF TGTGCCATCGGAATGGGGGGTCCCCACACAGATACGCAGTATTTT . . TRBJ2-3 TRBV28
CASRPWGQGGEQYF TGTGCCAGTAGACCCTGGGGACAGGGCGGCGAGCAGTACTTC large TRBD1 TRBJ2-7 TRBV19
CASSLGQGSIYGYTF TGTGCCAGCAGTTTGGGACAGGGCTCCATCTATGGCTACACCTTC hyperexpanded TRBD1 TRBJ1-2 TRBV27
CASSSVSTRGDNEQFF TGTGCCAGCAGCTCGGTGTCAACCCGGGGGGACAATGAGCAGTTCTTC medium-sized TRBD2 TRBJ2-1 TRBV4-2
CAIDERGAYNEQFF TGTGCCATAGACGAGCGGGGGGCCTACAATGAGCAGTTCTTC few TRBD2 TRBJ2-1 TRBV10-3
CAWTQGRETQYF TGTGCCTGGACCCAGGGTCGAGAGACCCAGTACTTC few . TRBJ2-5 TRBV30
CASREQAETYNEQFF TGTGCCAGCAGAGAACAGGCCGAGACCTACAATGAGCAGTTCTTC . . TRBJ2-1 TRBV2
CASSLDRDQPQHF TGTGCCAGCAGCTTGGACAGGGATCAGCCCCAGCATTTT medium-sized TRBD1 TRBJ1-5 TRBV7-2
CATAGGRGASNEQFF TGTGCCACCGCGGGAGGGAGGGGGGCGAGTAATGAGCAGTTCTTC . TRBD2 TRBJ2-1 TRBV24-1
CAIRGSNEKLFF TGTGCCATCAGGGGCTCTAATGAAAAACTGTTTTTT few . TRBJ1-4 TRBV10-3
CASSEFQEGKLFF TGTGCCAGCAGCGAATTCCAGGAGGGAAAACTGTTTTTT many . TRBJ1-4 TRBV11-2
CASSLGEQGGFQPQHF TGTGCCAGCAGCTTAGGAGAGCAGGGAGGGTTTCAGCCCCAGCATTTT medium-sized . TRBJ1-5 TRBV7-9
CASSPQGDLGGQYF TGTGCCAGCAGCCCGCAGGGGGACTTAGGGGGGCAGTACTTC medium-sized . TRBJ2-7 TRBV7-2
CASSRGLQYKGEQFF TGTGCCAGCTCACGAGGGCTCCAATACAAGGGTGAGCAGTTCTTC medium-sized . TRBJ2-1 TRBV18
CASSISGSTETQYF TGTGCCAGTAGTATATCCGGATCCACAGAGACCCAGTACTTC medium-sized . TRBJ2-5 TRBV19
CASSLFQKNTEAFF TGTGCCAGCAGCTTGTTTCAGAAGAACACTGAAGCTTTCTTT medium-sized . TRBJ1-1 TRBV5-6
CASSQDRRSARLLREQFF TGCGCCAGCAGCCAAGATAGGAGGAGCGCGAGGTTACTCAGGGAGCAGTTCTTC medium-sized . TRBJ2-1 TRBV4-3
CASSQGSNQPQHF TGTGCCAGCAGCCAAGGTAGCAATCAGCCCCAGCATTTT few . TRBJ1-5 TRBV3-1
CASSESPGHYGYTF TGTGCCAGCAGTGAGTCACCGGGTCACTATGGCTACACCTTC large . TRBJ1-2 TRBV25-1
CASRSGTSGAWSGEQYF TGTGCCAGCAGGTCCGGGACTAGCGGGGCGTGGAGCGGAGAGCAGTACTTC few TRBD2 TRBJ2-7 TRBV14
CASSPWTGSSYNSPLHF TGTGCCAGCAGCCCTTGGACAGGGAGCTCCTATAATTCACCCCTCCACTTT large TRBD1 TRBJ1-6 TRBV14
CASSYYVTENSPLHF TGTGCCAGCAGTTACTACGTCACGGAAAATTCACCCCTCCACTTT medium-sized . TRBJ1-6 TRBV6-2/TRBV6-3
CASSPSSRNYGYTF TGTGCCAGCTCACCCTCCAGCCGTAACTATGGCTACACCTTC medium-sized . TRBJ1-2 TRBV18
CASSLGTHDTEAFF TGCGCCAGCAGCTTGGGGACACACGACACTGAAGCTTTCTTT medium-sized . TRBJ1-1 TRBV5-1
CASSSGPNNQPQHF TGTGCCAGCAGCTCGGGACCGAACAATCAGCCCCAGCATTTT medium-sized . TRBJ1-5 TRBV7-2
CSARNRLAGADTQYF TGCAGTGCTCGGAACCGACTAGCGGGTGCAGATACGCAGTATTTT medium-sized TRBD2 TRBJ2-3 TRBV20-1
CASSLGGGTNTGELFF TGTGCCAGCAGCTTAGGCGGGGGGACGAACACCGGGGAGCTGTTTTTT medium-sized TRBD2 TRBJ2-2 TRBV11-3
CASSRSGTYQETQYF TGTGCCAGCAGTCGTAGCGGGACGTACCAAGAGACCCAGTACTTC medium-sized TRBD2 TRBJ2-5 TRBV7-2
CSASTYNEQFF TGCAGTGCTAGTACTTACAATGAGCAGTTCTTC . . TRBJ2-1 TRBV20-1
CATSDGGGSGGGSYNEQFF TGTGCCACCAGTGATGGAGGTGGTTCTGGTGGGGGCTCCTACAATGAGCAGTTCTTC medium-sized . TRBJ2-1 TRBV24-1
CASSVVGGGLETQYF TGTGCCAGCAGCGTAGTCGGGGGGGGCCTGGAGACCCAGTACTTC . TRBD2 TRBJ2-5 TRBV9